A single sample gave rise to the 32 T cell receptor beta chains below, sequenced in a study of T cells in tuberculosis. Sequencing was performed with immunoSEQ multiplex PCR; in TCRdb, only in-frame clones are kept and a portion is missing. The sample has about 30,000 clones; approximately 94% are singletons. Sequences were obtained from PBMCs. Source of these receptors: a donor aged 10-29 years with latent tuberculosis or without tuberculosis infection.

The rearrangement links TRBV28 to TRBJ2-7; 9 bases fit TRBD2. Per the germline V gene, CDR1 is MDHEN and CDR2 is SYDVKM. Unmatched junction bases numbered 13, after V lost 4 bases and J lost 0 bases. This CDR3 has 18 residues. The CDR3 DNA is TGTGCCAGCAGTTCTTTAAGCGGGAGGTCCACAAGCTCCTACGAGCAGTACTTC. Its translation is CASSSLSGRSTSSYEQYF.

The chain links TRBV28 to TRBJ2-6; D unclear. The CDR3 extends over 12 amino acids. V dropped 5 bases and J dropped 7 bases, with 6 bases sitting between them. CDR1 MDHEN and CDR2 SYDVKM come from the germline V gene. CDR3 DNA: TGTGCCAGCAGTCCTTTAGCCAACGTCCTGACTTTC. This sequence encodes CASSPLANVLTF.

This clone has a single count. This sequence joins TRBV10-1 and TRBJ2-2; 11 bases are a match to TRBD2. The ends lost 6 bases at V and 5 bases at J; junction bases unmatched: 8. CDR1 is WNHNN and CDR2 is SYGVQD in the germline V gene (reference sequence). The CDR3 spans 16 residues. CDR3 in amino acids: CASSSRTSGSTGELFF. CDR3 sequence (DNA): TGCGCCAGCAGCTCCCGTACTAGCGGGAGTACCGGGGAGCTGTTTTTT.

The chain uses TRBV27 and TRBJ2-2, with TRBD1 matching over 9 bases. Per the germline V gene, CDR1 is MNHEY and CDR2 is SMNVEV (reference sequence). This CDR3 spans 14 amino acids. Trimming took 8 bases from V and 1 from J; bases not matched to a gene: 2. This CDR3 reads CASRDRVNTGELFF. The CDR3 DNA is TGTGCCAGCCGGGACAGGGTGAACACCGGGGAGCTGTTTTTT.

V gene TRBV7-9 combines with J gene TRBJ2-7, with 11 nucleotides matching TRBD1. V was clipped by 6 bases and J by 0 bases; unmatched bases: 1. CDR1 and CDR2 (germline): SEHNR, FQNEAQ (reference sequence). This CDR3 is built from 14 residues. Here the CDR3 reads CASRGTGGSYEQYF. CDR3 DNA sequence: TGTGCCAGCAGGGGGACAGGGGGCTCCTACGAGCAGTACTTC.

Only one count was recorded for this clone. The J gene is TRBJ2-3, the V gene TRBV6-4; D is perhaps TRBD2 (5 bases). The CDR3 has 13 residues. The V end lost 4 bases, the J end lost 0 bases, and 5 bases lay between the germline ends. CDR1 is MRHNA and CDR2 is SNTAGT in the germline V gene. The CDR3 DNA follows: TGTGCCAGCAGTGGCGGGAGCACAGATACGCAGTATTTT. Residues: CASSGGSTDTQYF.

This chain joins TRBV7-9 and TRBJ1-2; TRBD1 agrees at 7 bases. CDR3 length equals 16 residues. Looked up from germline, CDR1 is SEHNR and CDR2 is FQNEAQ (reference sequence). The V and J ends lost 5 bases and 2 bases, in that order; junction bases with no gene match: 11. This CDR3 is CASSPRSGTANYGYTF. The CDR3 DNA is TGTGCCAGCAGCCCGAGGTCCGGGACAGCCAACTATGGCTACACCTTC.

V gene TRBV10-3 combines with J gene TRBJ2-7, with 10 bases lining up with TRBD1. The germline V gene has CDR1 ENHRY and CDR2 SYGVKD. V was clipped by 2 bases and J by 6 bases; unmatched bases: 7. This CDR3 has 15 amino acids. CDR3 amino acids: CAISEARQGAGEQYF. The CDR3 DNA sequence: TGTGCCATCAGTGAGGCCCGACAGGGGGCAGGCGAGCAGTACTTC.

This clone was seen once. In DNA form, the CDR3 reads TGTGCCAGCAGCCGACAGGGGGTGGAAAACACTGAAGCTTTCTTT. This sequence encodes CASSRQGVENTEAFF. The chain combines TRBV2 with TRBJ1-1; 9 bases are a match to TRBD1. This CDR3 is 15 amino acids long. The trim removed 6 bases at V and 2 bases at J, leaving 7 bases unmatched. From germline, CDR1 is SNHLY and CDR2 FYNNEI.

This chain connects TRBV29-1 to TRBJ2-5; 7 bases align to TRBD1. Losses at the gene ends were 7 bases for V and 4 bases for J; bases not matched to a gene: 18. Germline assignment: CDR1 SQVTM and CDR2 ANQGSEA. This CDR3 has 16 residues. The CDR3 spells CSAHGFGVTGAETQYF. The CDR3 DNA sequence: TGCAGCGCCCACGGTTTTGGGGTTACAGGGGCAGAGACCCAGTACTTC. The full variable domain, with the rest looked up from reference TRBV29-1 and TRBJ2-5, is SAVISQKPSRDICQRGTSLTIQCQVDSQVTMMFWYRQQPGQSLTLIATANQGSEATYESGFVIDKFPISRPNLTFSTLTVSNMSPEDSSIYLCSAHGFGVTGAETQYFGPGTRLLVL.

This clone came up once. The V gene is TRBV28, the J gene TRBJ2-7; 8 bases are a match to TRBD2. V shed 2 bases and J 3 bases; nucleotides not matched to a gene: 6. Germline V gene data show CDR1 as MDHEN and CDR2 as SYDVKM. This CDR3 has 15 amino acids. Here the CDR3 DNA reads TGTGCCAGCAGTTTAGGGCGGGGGGCCTACTACGAGCAGTACTTC. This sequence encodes CASSLGRGAYYEQYF. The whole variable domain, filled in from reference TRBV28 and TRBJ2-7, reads DVKVTQSSRYLVKRTGEKVFLECVQDMDHENMFWYRQDPGLGLRLIYFSYDVKMKEKGDIPEGYSVSREKKERFSLILESASTNQTSMYLCASSLGRGAYYEQYFGPGTRLTVT.

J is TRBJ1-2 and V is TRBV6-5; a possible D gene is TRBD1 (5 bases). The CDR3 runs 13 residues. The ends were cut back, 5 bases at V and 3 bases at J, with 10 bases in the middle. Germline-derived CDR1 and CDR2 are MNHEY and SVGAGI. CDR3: CASSRDYDYGYTF. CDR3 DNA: TGTGCCAGCAGTCGGGACTATGACTATGGCTACACCTTC.

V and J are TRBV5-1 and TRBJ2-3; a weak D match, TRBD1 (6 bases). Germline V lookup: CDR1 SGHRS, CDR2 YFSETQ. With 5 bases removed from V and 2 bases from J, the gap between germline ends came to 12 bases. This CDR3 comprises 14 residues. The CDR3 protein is CASSPQGFTDTQYF. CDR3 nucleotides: TGCGCCAGCAGTCCACAGGGATTCACAGATACGCAGTATTTT.

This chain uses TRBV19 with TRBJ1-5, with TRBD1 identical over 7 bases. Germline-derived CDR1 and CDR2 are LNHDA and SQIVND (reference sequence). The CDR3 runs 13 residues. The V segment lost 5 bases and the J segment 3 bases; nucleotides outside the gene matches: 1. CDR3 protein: CASSGTVNQPQHF. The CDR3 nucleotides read TGTGCCAGTAGTGGGACAGTCAATCAGCCCCAGCATTTT.

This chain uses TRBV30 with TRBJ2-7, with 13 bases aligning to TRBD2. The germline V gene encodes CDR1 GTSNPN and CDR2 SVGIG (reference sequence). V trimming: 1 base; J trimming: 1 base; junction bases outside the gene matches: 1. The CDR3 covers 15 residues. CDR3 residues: CAWSAGLAGSYEQYF. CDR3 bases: TGTGCCTGGAGTGCGGGACTAGCGGGATCCTACGAGCAGTACTTC.

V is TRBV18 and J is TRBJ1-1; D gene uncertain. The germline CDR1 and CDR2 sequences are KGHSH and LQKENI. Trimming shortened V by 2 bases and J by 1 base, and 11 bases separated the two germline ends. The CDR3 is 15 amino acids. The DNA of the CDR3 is TGTGCCAGCTCACCAGGAGGCGTCCAGAACACTGAAGCTTTCTTT. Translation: CASSPGGVQNTEAFF.

CDR3 region: CTSSQDTAGTSGTPYEQYF. The DNA for the CDR3 is TGCACCAGCAGCCAAGATACCGCTGGGACTAGCGGGACCCCCTACGAGCAGTACTTC. V usage is TRBV1 and J usage is TRBJ2-7; the table's TRBD2 call for D was not verified on the DNA. TRBV1 is flagged as a pseudogene. The CDR3 is 19 amino acids.

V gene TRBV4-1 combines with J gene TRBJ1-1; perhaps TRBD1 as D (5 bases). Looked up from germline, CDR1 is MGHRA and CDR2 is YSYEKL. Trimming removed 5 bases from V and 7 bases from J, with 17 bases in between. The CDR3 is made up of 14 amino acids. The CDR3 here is CASSYPGQFDEAFF. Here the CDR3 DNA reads TGCGCCAGCAGCTACCCAGGGCAGTTTGATGAAGCTTTCTTT.

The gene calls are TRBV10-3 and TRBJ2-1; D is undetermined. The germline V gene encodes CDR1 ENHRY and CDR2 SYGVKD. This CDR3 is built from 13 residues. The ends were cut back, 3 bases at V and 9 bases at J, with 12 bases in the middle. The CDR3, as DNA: TGTGCCATCAGTGACCTACCTAGAAGTGAGCAGTTCTTC. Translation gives CAISDLPRSEQFF.

Here the CDR3 reads CASSQVVEGEHYGYTF. The CDR3 coding sequence is TGCGCCAGCAGCCAAGTAGTTGAGGGGGAACACTATGGCTACACCTTC. The chain uses TRBV4-1 and TRBJ1-2; weak D call: TRBD1 (6 bases). This CDR3 spans 16 amino acids. Per the germline V gene, CDR1 is MGHRA and CDR2 is YSYEKL. Trimming pared 1 base from V and 3 bases from J, leaving 15 bases between.

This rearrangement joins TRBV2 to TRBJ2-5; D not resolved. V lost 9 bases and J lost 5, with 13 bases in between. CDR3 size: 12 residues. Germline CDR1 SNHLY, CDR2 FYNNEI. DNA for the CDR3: TGTGCCAGTGAGTACTACCGGGAGACCCAGTACTTC. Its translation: CASEYYRETQYF.

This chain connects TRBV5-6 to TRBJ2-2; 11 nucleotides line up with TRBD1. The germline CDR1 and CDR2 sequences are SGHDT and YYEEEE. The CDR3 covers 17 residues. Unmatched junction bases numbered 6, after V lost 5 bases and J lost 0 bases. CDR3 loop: CASSQDRGHTNTGELFF. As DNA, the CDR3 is TGTGCCAGCAGTCAGGACAGGGGGCACACGAACACCGGGGAGCTGTTTTTT. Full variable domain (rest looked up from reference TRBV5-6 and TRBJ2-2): DAGVTQSPTHLIKTRGQQVTLRCSPKSGHDTVSWYQQALGQGPQFIFQYYEEEERQRGNFPDRFSGHQFPNYSSELNVNALLLGDSALYLCASSQDRGHTNTGELFFGEGSRLTVL.

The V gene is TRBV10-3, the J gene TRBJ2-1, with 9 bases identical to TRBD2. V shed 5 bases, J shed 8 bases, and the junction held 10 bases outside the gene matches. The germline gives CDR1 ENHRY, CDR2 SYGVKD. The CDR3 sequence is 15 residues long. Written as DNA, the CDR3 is TGTGCCATCAGTCTGGAGGGGACTAGCCTGGATGAGCAGTTCTTC. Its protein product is CAISLEGTSLDEQFF.

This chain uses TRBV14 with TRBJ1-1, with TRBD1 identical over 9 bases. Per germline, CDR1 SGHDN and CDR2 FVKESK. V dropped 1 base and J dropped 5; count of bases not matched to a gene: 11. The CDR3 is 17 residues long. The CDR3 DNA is TGTGCCAGCAGCCAAGTCCCGGGACAGGGATTCCTAACTGAAGCTTTCTTT. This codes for CASSQVPGQGFLTEAFF.

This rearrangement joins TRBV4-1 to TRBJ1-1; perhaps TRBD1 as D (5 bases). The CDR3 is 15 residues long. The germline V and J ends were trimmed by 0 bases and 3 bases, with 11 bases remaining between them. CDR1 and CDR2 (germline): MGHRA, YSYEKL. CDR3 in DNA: TGCGCCAGCAGCCAAGATTGGGGGAGGGACACTGAAGCTTTCTTT. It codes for CASSQDWGRDTEAFF.

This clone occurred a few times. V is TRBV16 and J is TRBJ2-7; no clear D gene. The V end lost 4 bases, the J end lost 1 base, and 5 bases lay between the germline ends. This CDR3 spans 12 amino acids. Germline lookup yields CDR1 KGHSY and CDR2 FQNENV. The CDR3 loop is CASSPGSYEQYF. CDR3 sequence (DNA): TGTGCCAGCAGCCCGGGTTCCTACGAGCAGTACTTC.

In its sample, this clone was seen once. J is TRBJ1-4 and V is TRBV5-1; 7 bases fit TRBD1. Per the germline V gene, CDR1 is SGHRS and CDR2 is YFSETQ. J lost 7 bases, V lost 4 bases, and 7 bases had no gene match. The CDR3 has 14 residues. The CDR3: CASSTLGQVEKLFF. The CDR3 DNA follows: TGCGCCAGCAGCACTCTCGGACAGGTTGAAAAACTGTTTTTT.

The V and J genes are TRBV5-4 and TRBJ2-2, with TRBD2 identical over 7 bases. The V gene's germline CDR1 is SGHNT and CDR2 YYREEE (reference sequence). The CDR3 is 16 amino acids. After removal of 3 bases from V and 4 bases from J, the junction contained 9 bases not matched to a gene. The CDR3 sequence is CASSSGEAGITGELFF. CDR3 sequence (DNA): TGTGCCAGCAGCTCGGGAGAAGCGGGAATCACCGGGGAGCTGTTTTTT.

CDR3 DNA: TGTGCCAGCAGTGCCCCGACAGATAGTACCCGCGAGCAGTACTTC. As protein: CASSAPTDSTREQYF. The V and J genes are TRBV6-1 and TRBJ2-7, with D possibly matching TRBD1 (5 bases). The CDR3 loop spans 15 amino acids. V was clipped by 4 bases and J by 6 bases, with 19 bases between them. Looked up from germline, CDR1 is MNHNS and CDR2 is SASEGT.

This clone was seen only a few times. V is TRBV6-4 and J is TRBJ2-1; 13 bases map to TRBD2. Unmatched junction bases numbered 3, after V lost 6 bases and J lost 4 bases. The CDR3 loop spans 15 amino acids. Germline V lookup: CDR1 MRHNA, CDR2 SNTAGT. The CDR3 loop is CASSSGLAGYNEQFF. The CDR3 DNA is TGTGCCAGCAGCTCGGGACTAGCGGGGTACAATGAGCAGTTCTTC.

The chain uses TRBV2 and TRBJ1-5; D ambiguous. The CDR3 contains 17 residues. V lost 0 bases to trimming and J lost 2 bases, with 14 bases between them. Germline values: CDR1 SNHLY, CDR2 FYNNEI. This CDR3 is CASSEALGRPGNQPQHF. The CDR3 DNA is TGTGCCAGCAGTGAAGCGCTTGGCAGGCCAGGCAATCAGCCCCAGCATTTT.

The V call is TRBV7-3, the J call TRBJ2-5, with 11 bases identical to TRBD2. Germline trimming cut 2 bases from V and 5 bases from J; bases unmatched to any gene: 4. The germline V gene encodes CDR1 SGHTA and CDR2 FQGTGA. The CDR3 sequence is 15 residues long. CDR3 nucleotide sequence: TGTGCCAGCAGCTTAGGGGTAGCGGGAGGGGAGACCCAGTACTTC. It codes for CASSLGVAGGETQYF.